This T cell receptor beta chain was sequenced in a study of T cell repertoires in cytomegalovirus infection. Study-level background: In public TCR beta signatures, there were indications of both CMV infection and matching HLA type. The study's findings and limits: People with CMV and the relevant HLA were identified by cumulative public TCR beta family frequency.

This CDR3 spans 14 amino acids. Unmatched junction bases numbered 4, after V lost 5 bases and J lost 3 bases. Germline-derived CDR1 and CDR2 are MNHEY and SMNVEV (reference sequence). This clonotype has a handful of counts. Its specificity is unknown. TCRdb passed the reads through MiXCR, listing each CDR3 protein once. The sample yields approximately 750,000 distinct CDR3 sequences, under 40% seen once. Sequences were obtained from PBMCs. The genes are TRBV27 and TRBJ2-5, with TRBD2 matching over 9 bases. This TCR was recovered from a human donor in good health (CMV status not recorded). Some clones in this sample may be carry-over from other donors' samples. The CDR3 DNA is TGTGCCAGCAGTACCCGACTAGCGGAAGAGACCCAGTACTTC. This gives the protein CASSTRLAEETQYF.